The source of this TCR beta chain is a study of blood T cell repertoires in COVID-19. This clone was counted a few times. Original analysis: The authors estimated nucleated cell counts from reference gene primer amplification. Libraries were prepared by immunoSEQ multiplex PCR; TCRdb keeps only in-frame clonotypes and omits some of them. The V and J calls and clone size are taken from that table; D and trimming were inferred from the DNA. This table holds 120,000 or so clones, approximately 82% found once. The receptor's source is a man aged 55-75 years with acute or convalescent COVID-19. Sequenced input: peripheral blood.

CDR3 protein: CASSLPVGDTQYF. The CDR3 DNA is TGTGCCAGCAGCCTCCCGGTCGGGGATACGCAGTATTTT. V is TRBV14 and J is TRBJ2-3; D is undetermined. The CDR3 runs 13 residues. The V gene's germline CDR1 is SGHDN and CDR2 FVKESK. Deletions cut 4 bases from V and 6 bases from J, with 11 bases between. The entire variable domain, with the rest obtained from reference TRBV14 and TRBJ2-3, is as follows: EAGVTQFPSHSVIEKGQTVTLRCDPISGHDNLYWYRRVMGKEIKFLLHFVKESKQDESGMPNNRFLAERTGGTYSTLKVQPAELEDSGVYFCASSLPVGDTQYFGPGTRLTVL.